Listed below are T cell receptor beta chains from one sample, sequenced in a study of cytomegalovirus exposure and HLA in healthy donors. Using immunoSEQ multiplex PCR, the repertoire was profiled, and TCRdb retains in-frame clones only, with some absent. The sample holds more than 90,000 clones, 80% to 90% seen once. The sample comprised PBMCs. All receptors derive from a man aged 18 to 30 in good health and CMV-seropositive. CDR3s include the opening cysteine and the closing phenylalanine or tryptophan. Fields, in order: CDR3 protein, CDR3 DNA, CDR3 length, V gene, clone size, D gene, J gene. The D gene is left open where the match is weak. Clone size is shown for a subset of rows, as once, few, many or a class of expanded clone.

cdr3_aa: CATSLQRGNYNEQFF
cdr3_nt: TGTGCCACCTCCCTCCAGCGGGGGAACTACAATGAGCAGTTCTTC
cdr3_length: 15
v_call: TRBV6-4
clone_size: NA
d_call: TRBD2
j_call: TRBJ2-1

cdr3_aa: CASSQQTGAVTGELFF
cdr3_nt: TGCGCCAGCAGCCAACAGACAGGGGCGGTAACCGGGGAGCTGTTTTTT
cdr3_length: 16
v_call: TRBV4-3
clone_size: NA
d_call: TRBD1
j_call: TRBJ2-2

cdr3_aa: CASSYSTPYGQYF
cdr3_nt: TGTGCCAGCAGTTACTCAACTCCTTACGGGCAGTACTTC
cdr3_length: 13
v_call: TRBV6-6
clone_size: NA
d_call: NA
j_call: TRBJ2-7

cdr3_aa: CASSSSPVGRNEQFF
cdr3_nt: TGTGCCAGCAGTTCTAGTCCGGTAGGTCGCAATGAGCAGTTCTTC
cdr3_length: 15
v_call: TRBV5-8
clone_size: NA
d_call: NA
j_call: TRBJ2-1

cdr3_aa: CASSQRTPATNEKLFF
cdr3_nt: TGCGCCAGCAGCCAACGGACACCCGCAACTAATGAAAAACTGTTTTTT
cdr3_length: 16
v_call: TRBV4-3
clone_size: NA
d_call: NA
j_call: TRBJ1-4

cdr3_aa: CASSVVGFSPQQIQYF
cdr3_nt: TGTGCCAGCAGTGTAGTGGGTTTTTCCCCCCAACAGATCCAGTACTTC
cdr3_length: 16
v_call: TRBV2
clone_size: NA
d_call: NA
j_call: TRBJ2-7

cdr3_aa: CASNAGTGEAFF
cdr3_nt: TGTGCCAGTAACGCCGGGACAGGAGAAGCTTTCTTT
cdr3_length: 12
v_call: TRBV19
clone_size: few
d_call: TRBD1
j_call: TRBJ1-1

cdr3_aa: CASSQYKGKMNTEAFF
cdr3_nt: TGTGCCAGCAGCCAATACAAGGGGAAAATGAACACTGAAGCTTTCTTT
cdr3_length: 16
v_call: TRBV16
clone_size: NA
d_call: NA
j_call: TRBJ1-1

cdr3_aa: CASSSVGGQTDAQFF
cdr3_nt: TGTGCCAGCAGCTCCGTCGGGGGACAGACGGATGCGCAGTTCTTC
cdr3_length: 15
v_call: TRBV11-1
clone_size: NA
d_call: NA
j_call: TRBJ2-1

cdr3_aa: CASRPTSGASADTQYF
cdr3_nt: TGTGCCAGCAGGCCGACTAGCGGGGCATCGGCAGATACGCAGTATTTT
cdr3_length: 16
v_call: TRBV27
clone_size: NA
d_call: TRBD2
j_call: TRBJ2-3

cdr3_aa: CASRMSQGWDYGYTF
cdr3_nt: TGTGCCAGCAGAATGTCACAGGGGTGGGACTATGGCTACACCTTC
cdr3_length: 15
v_call: TRBV27
clone_size: few
d_call: TRBD1
j_call: TRBJ1-2

cdr3_aa: CASSLNTIGTNEKLFF
cdr3_nt: TGTGCCAGCAGCTTAAATACAATTGGCACTAATGAAAAACTGTTTTTT
cdr3_length: 16
v_call: TRBV7-6
clone_size: once
d_call: NA
j_call: TRBJ1-4

cdr3_aa: CASIGTAIAGELFF
cdr3_nt: TGTGCCAGTATCGGGACAGCCATTGCCGGGGAGCTGTTTTTT
cdr3_length: 14
v_call: TRBV19
clone_size: NA
d_call: TRBD1
j_call: TRBJ2-2

cdr3_aa: CASQTSGSLNTEAFF
cdr3_nt: TGCGCCAGTCAGACTTCCGGGTCTCTGAACACTGAAGCTTTCTTT
cdr3_length: 15
v_call: TRBV5-1
clone_size: NA
d_call: NA
j_call: TRBJ1-1

cdr3_aa: CASSPGGTSYNEQFF
cdr3_nt: TGCGCCAGCAGTCCAGGGGGTACGTCTTACAATGAGCAGTTCTTC
cdr3_length: 15
v_call: TRBV10-2
clone_size: NA
d_call: TRBD1
j_call: TRBJ2-1

cdr3_aa: CASSLVRTGGNEQYF
cdr3_nt: TGTGCCAGCAGCTTGGTTCGGACAGGGGGCAACGAGCAGTACTTC
cdr3_length: 15
v_call: TRBV5-4
clone_size: NA
d_call: TRBD1
j_call: TRBJ2-7

cdr3_aa: CASSVSANSGTSASTDTQYF
cdr3_nt: TGTGCCAGTAGTGTCTCCGCCAACTCCGGGACTAGCGCCAGCACAGATACGCAGTATTTT
cdr3_length: 20
v_call: TRBV19
clone_size: NA
d_call: TRBD2
j_call: TRBJ2-3

cdr3_aa: CASSQRSRSNPWTGELFF
cdr3_nt: TGCGCCAGCAGTCAACGATCTCGGTCTAATCCTTGGACCGGGGAGCTGTTTTTT
cdr3_length: 18
v_call: TRBV23-1
clone_size: NA
d_call: NA
j_call: TRBJ2-2

cdr3_aa: CASRKEFGGQSYEQYF
cdr3_nt: TGTGCCAGTAGGAAAGAGTTCGGGGGACAGTCCTACGAGCAGTACTTC
cdr3_length: 16
v_call: TRBV19
clone_size: NA
d_call: NA
j_call: TRBJ2-7

cdr3_aa: CASSEARRGGYTEAFF
cdr3_nt: TGTGCCAGCAGTGAAGCGCGGCGGGGGGGGTACACTGAAGCTTTCTTT
cdr3_length: 16
v_call: TRBV2
clone_size: NA
d_call: NA
j_call: TRBJ1-1

cdr3_aa: CASSLLQGKETQYF
cdr3_nt: TGTGCCAGCAGTTTACTACAGGGGAAGGAGACCCAGTACTTC
cdr3_length: 14
v_call: TRBV28
clone_size: NA
d_call: TRBD1
j_call: TRBJ2-5

cdr3_aa: CASRTLRDEKLFF
cdr3_nt: TGTGCCAGCCGGACACTTCGAGATGAAAAACTGTTTTTT
cdr3_length: 13
v_call: TRBV2
clone_size: NA
d_call: NA
j_call: TRBJ1-4

cdr3_aa: CASSVGLAGPYNEQFF
cdr3_nt: TGTGCCAGCAGCGTAGGCCTAGCGGGGCCCTACAATGAGCAGTTCTTC
cdr3_length: 16
v_call: TRBV9
clone_size: NA
d_call: TRBD2
j_call: TRBJ2-1

cdr3_aa: CASSVDRGVETQYF
cdr3_nt: TGCGCCAGCAGCGTGGACAGGGGGGTGGAGACCCAGTACTTC
cdr3_length: 14
v_call: TRBV5-1
clone_size: NA
d_call: TRBD1
j_call: TRBJ2-5

cdr3_aa: CASSLGQGSNSPLHF
cdr3_nt: TGCGCCAGCAGCTTGGGACAGGGGTCTAATTCACCCCTCCACTTT
cdr3_length: 15
v_call: TRBV5-1
clone_size: NA
d_call: TRBD1
j_call: TRBJ1-6

cdr3_aa: CASSPREGDSGANVLTF
cdr3_nt: TGTGCCAGCAGTCCCCGGGAGGGAGACTCTGGGGCCAACGTCCTGACTTTC
cdr3_length: 17
v_call: TRBV27
clone_size: once
d_call: TRBD2
j_call: TRBJ2-6

cdr3_aa: CASSQDSGTGANVLTF
cdr3_nt: TGCGCCAGCAGCCAAGATTCCGGGACTGGGGCCAACGTCCTGACTTTC
cdr3_length: 16
v_call: TRBV4-3
clone_size: NA
d_call: NA
j_call: TRBJ2-6

cdr3_aa: CASYEATNTGELFF
cdr3_nt: TGCGCCAGCTACGAGGCGACGAACACCGGGGAGCTGTTTTTT
cdr3_length: 14
v_call: TRBV5-1
clone_size: NA
d_call: NA
j_call: TRBJ2-2

cdr3_aa: CASGVGTSSYEQYF
cdr3_nt: TGTGCCAGCGGGGTTGGGACTTCTTCCTACGAGCAGTACTTC
cdr3_length: 14
v_call: TRBV2
clone_size: once
d_call: NA
j_call: TRBJ2-7

cdr3_aa: CATSRVLTSSPLHF
cdr3_nt: TGTGCCACCAGCAGAGTGCTGACATCTTCACCCCTCCACTTT
cdr3_length: 14
v_call: TRBV15
clone_size: NA
d_call: NA
j_call: TRBJ1-6

cdr3_aa: CASSFISYEQYF
cdr3_nt: TGTGCCAGCAGCTTCATTTCCTACGAGCAGTACTTC
cdr3_length: 12
v_call: TRBV5-6
clone_size: NA
d_call: NA
j_call: TRBJ2-7

cdr3_aa: CASSDGGVGYTF
cdr3_nt: TGCGCCAGCAGTGACGGAGGGGTCGGCTACACCTTC
cdr3_length: 12
v_call: TRBV10-1
clone_size: NA
d_call: NA
j_call: TRBJ1-2

cdr3_aa: CASSLGSTPLHF
cdr3_nt: TGTGCCAGCAGTCTCGGGAGCACACCCCTCCACTTT
cdr3_length: 12
v_call: TRBV27
clone_size: NA
d_call: NA
j_call: TRBJ1-6

cdr3_aa: CASTSSLNTEAFF
cdr3_nt: TGTGCCAGCACCTCGTCGTTGAACACTGAAGCTTTCTTT
cdr3_length: 13
v_call: TRBV5-8
clone_size: NA
d_call: NA
j_call: TRBJ1-1

cdr3_aa: CASSPAARSGYTF
cdr3_nt: TGTGCCAGCAGTCCCGCGGCCCGAAGCGGCTACACCTTC
cdr3_length: 13
v_call: TRBV27
clone_size: few
d_call: NA
j_call: TRBJ1-2

cdr3_aa: CASSLEGSGGQETQYF
cdr3_nt: TGCGCCAGCAGCTTGGAGGGTAGCGGGGGGCAAGAGACCCAGTACTTC
cdr3_length: 16
v_call: TRBV5-1
clone_size: NA
d_call: TRBD2
j_call: TRBJ2-5

cdr3_aa: CASSPPHGGSSSYEQYF
cdr3_nt: TGTGCCAGCAGCCCCCCGCACGGGGGGTCAAGCTCCTACGAGCAGTACTTC
cdr3_length: 17
v_call: TRBV7-9
clone_size: once
d_call: TRBD2
j_call: TRBJ2-7

cdr3_aa: CASSTGNSNQPQHF
cdr3_nt: TGTGCCAGCAGCACAGGTAATAGCAATCAGCCCCAGCATTTT
cdr3_length: 14
v_call: TRBV2
clone_size: NA
d_call: NA
j_call: TRBJ1-5

cdr3_aa: CASRPPLGTEGTYEQYF
cdr3_nt: TGTGCCAGCAGACCACCTCTTGGGACGGAGGGCACCTACGAGCAGTACTTC
cdr3_length: 17
v_call: TRBV6-8
clone_size: NA
d_call: NA
j_call: TRBJ2-7

cdr3_aa: CASSLTGYTLGNQPQHF
cdr3_nt: TGTGCCAGCAGTTTGACAGGGTACACTTTGGGCAATCAGCCCCAGCATTTT
cdr3_length: 17
v_call: TRBV27
clone_size: NA
d_call: TRBD1
j_call: TRBJ1-5

cdr3_aa: CASRNRQGTNEKLFF
cdr3_nt: TGTGCCAGCAGGAACCGACAGGGGACTAATGAAAAACTGTTTTTT
cdr3_length: 15
v_call: TRBV6-5
clone_size: NA
d_call: TRBD1
j_call: TRBJ1-4

cdr3_aa: CASSQDLRGTGELFF
cdr3_nt: TGCGCCAGCAGCCAAGATCTAAGAGGGACCGGGGAGCTGTTTTTT
cdr3_length: 15
v_call: TRBV4-1
clone_size: NA
d_call: NA
j_call: TRBJ2-2

cdr3_aa: CASRKGGERVRADF
cdr3_nt: TGTGCCAGCAGGAAAGGAGGGGAGCGGGTCCGCGCAGACTTC
cdr3_length: 14
v_call: TRBV5-6
clone_size: NA
d_call: NA
j_call: TRBJ2-7